This T cell receptor (beta chain) emerged from a study of shared clonotypes between healthy human individuals. Clones were sequenced by immunoSEQ multiplex PCR, and TCRdb holds only the in-frame ones, with some missing. The table shows about 1 million clones, with around 76% occurring only once. Notes on the study in general: In having few donors, the study represented limited genetic and exposure-history diversity.

A remark on this clone: Its antigen is undetermined.

The sample was memory CD4+ T cells sorted from blood. As to subset: CD45RA-negative fraction. This TCR came from a young man in good health.

CDR3 coding DNA: TGCGCCAGCAGCGCGGGTTCCTCCTACGAGCAGTACTTC. This gives the protein CASSAGSSYEQYF. The chain uses TRBV5-1 and TRBJ2-7; D is perhaps TRBD2 (5 bases). The CDR3 has 13 amino acids. Germline CDR1 is SGHRS and CDR2 is YFSETQ. The V end lost 4 bases, the J end lost 0 bases, and 8 bases lay between the germline ends.